This TCR beta chain originates from a study of blood T cell repertoires in COVID-19. The CDR3 totals 16 residues. The V segment lost 5 bases and the J segment 1 base; nucleotides outside the gene matches: 10. CDR1 and CDR2 (germline): MDHEN, SYDVKM. Generated by immunoSEQ multiplex PCR, the TCRdb table keeps only in-frame clones and is missing some. The sample contains under 200,000 clones, about 85% of which appear only once. Seattle patient enrollment occurred during active infection, with longitudinal follow-up thereafter. This chain joins TRBV28 and TRBJ2-7; 8 bases fit TRBD1. The TCR originated in a woman aged 45-65 years with COVID-19, enrolled during active disease. Sequencing used peripheral blood. The CDR3 region has the DNA TGTGCCAGCAGTGCTTCGCAGGGGGCCCTATCCTACGAGCAGTACTTC. Translation: CASSASQGALSYEQYF.